A selection of T cell receptor beta chains follows, all from one sample in a study of blood T cells in healthy people across ages. TCRdb recomputed calls from the 5' RACE reads with MiXCR, one row per CDR3 protein. The table includes 800,000 to 950,000 distinct CDR3 sequences, under 35% detected once. A further study also used this sample, focusing on T cells of mothers and their children.

Sequencing input: blood. The receptors were sampled from a woman aged 40 to 49 in good health. Both conserved end residues are part of each CDR3. Rows may omit the clone size; those that give it use once, few, many or a size class.

J gene: TRBJ2-1; clone size: few; V gene: TRBV7-9; CDR3 protein: CASSLGDRWNEQFF
J gene: TRBJ1-1; clone size: few; V gene: TRBV4-1; CDR3 protein: CASSGNRVLSLMNTEAFF
J gene: TRBJ2-3; clone size: NA; V gene: TRBV27; CDR3 protein: CASSPYPLGRDTDTQYF
J gene: TRBJ2-5; clone size: few; V gene: TRBV7-3; CDR3 protein: CASSIAGGGETQYF
J gene: TRBJ1-1; clone size: NA; V gene: TRBV9; CDR3 protein: CASSGDNTEAFF
J gene: TRBJ2-1; clone size: few; V gene: TRBV5-1; CDR3 protein: CASSLDRDPHNEQFF
J gene: NA; clone size: NA; V gene: TRBV10-3; CDR3 protein: CAISEQLTSGSDEQYF
J gene: TRBJ1-2; clone size: NA; V gene: TRBV7-2; CDR3 protein: CASSFGLRGYTF
J gene: TRBJ1-1; clone size: many; V gene: TRBV9; CDR3 protein: CASSVGSGGTEAFF
J gene: TRBJ2-5; clone size: many; V gene: TRBV6-5; CDR3 protein: CASSYVGRYQETQYF
J gene: TRBJ1-5; clone size: NA; V gene: TRBV28; CDR3 protein: CASSPRVDEAQPQHF
J gene: TRBJ1-2; clone size: NA; V gene: TRBV5-1; CDR3 protein: CASSLEGDNYGYTF
J gene: TRBJ2-7; clone size: many; V gene: TRBV29-1; CDR3 protein: CSVEQGANEQYF
J gene: TRBJ1-1; clone size: few; V gene: TRBV28; CDR3 protein: CASSPTGRYTEAFF
J gene: TRBJ1-1; clone size: few; V gene: TRBV6-6; CDR3 protein: CASRERDLAFF
J gene: TRBJ2-5; clone size: NA; V gene: TRBV5-1; CDR3 protein: CASSSGQGAIETQYF
J gene: TRBJ2-3; clone size: NA; V gene: TRBV7-9; CDR3 protein: CASSLVLTGRSNAQYF
J gene: TRBJ2-7; clone size: NA; V gene: TRBV6-1; CDR3 protein: CASSEGEGWEQYF
J gene: TRBJ1-2; clone size: few; V gene: TRBV10-3; CDR3 protein: CAIIGQGNYGYTF
J gene: TRBJ2-7; clone size: NA; V gene: TRBV28; CDR3 protein: CASTTGGQGSYEQYF
J gene: TRBJ1-1; clone size: NA; V gene: TRBV20-1; CDR3 protein: CSARPQKNTEAFF
J gene: TRBJ1-2; clone size: many; V gene: TRBV20-1; CDR3 protein: CSASEGREYGYTF
J gene: TRBJ2-3; clone size: few; V gene: TRBV28; CDR3 protein: CASSWGGGVTDTQYF
J gene: TRBJ2-6; clone size: NA; V gene: TRBV27; CDR3 protein: CASSTQNFRARGSGANVLTF
J gene: TRBJ1-2; clone size: NA; V gene: TRBV7-9; CDR3 protein: CASSLSGGLGYTF
J gene: TRBJ2-7; clone size: NA; V gene: TRBV7-6; CDR3 protein: CASSPQGGTAYEQYF
J gene: TRBJ2-3; clone size: NA; V gene: TRBV7-9; CDR3 protein: CASSRGGDYNTQYF
J gene: TRBJ2-5; clone size: NA; V gene: TRBV6-2/TRBV6-3; CDR3 protein: CASIPGTGFTNEQYF
J gene: TRBJ2-5; clone size: few; V gene: TRBV7-2; CDR3 protein: CASGFNSRETQYF
J gene: TRBJ2-3; clone size: NA; V gene: TRBV20-1; CDR3 protein: CSARGAHTGTSTDTQYF
J gene: TRBJ2-5; clone size: NA; V gene: TRBV12-3/TRBV12-4; CDR3 protein: CASSLGQGGQTQYF
J gene: TRBJ2-1; clone size: few; V gene: TRBV7-2; CDR3 protein: CASSLGGGRLYNEQFF